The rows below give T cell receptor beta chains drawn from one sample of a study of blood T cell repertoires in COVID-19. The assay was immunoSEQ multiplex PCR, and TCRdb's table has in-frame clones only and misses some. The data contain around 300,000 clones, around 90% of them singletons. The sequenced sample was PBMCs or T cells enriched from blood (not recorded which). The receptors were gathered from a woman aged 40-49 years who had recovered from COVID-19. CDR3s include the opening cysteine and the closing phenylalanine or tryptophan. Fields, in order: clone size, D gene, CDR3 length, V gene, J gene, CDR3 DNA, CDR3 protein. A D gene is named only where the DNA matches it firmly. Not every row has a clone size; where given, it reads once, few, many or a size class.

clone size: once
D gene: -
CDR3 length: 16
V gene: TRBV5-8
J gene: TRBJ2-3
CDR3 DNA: TGTGCCAGCAGCTTGGGATTACAGGGTGGGTCAGATACGCAGTATTTT
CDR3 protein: CASSLGLQGGSDTQYF

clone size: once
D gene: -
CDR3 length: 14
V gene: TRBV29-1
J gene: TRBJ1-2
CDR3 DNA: TGCAGCGTTGAATCAGGGGCGGAGAACTATGGCTACACCTTC
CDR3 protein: CSVESGAENYGYTF

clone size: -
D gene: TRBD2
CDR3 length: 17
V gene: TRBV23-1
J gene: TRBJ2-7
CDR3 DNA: TGCGCCAGCAGGCCTGGCGGGGGGGCCGGGGACCTCTACGAGCAGTACTTC
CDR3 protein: CASRPGGGAGDLYEQYF

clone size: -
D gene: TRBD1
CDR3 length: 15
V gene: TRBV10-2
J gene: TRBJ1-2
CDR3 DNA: TGCGCCAGCAGGGACTACAGGGGGCTTGACTATGGCTACACCTTC
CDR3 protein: CASRDYRGLDYGYTF

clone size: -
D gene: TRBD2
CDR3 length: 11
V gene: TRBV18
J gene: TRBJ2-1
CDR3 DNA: TGTGCCAGCTCATCGGGGGGAGTTGAGTTCTTC
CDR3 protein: CASSSGGVEFF

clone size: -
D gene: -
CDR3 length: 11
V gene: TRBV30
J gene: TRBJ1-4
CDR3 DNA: TGTGCCTGGAGACTAAATGAAAAACTGTTTTTT
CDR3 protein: CAWRLNEKLFF

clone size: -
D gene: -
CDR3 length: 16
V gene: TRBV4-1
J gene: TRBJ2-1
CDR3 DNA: TGCGCCAGCAGCCAAGATCTGGTCAGGGCGGGGAATGAGCAGTTCTTC
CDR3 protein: CASSQDLVRAGNEQFF

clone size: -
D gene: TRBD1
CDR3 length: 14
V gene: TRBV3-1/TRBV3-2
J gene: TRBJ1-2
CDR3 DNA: TGTGCCAGCAGCCACAGGACAGGGTCTAGTGGCTACACCTTC
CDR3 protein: CASSHRTGSSGYTF

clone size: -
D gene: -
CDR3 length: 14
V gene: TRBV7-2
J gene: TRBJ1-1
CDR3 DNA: TGTGCCAGCAGCCTAGGGCTCAGCCGAGGGGAAGCTTTCTTT
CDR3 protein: CASSLGLSRGEAFF

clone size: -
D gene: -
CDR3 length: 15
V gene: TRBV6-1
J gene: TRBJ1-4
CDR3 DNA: TGTGCCAGCAGTGATTTAGGAGCAACTAATGAAAAACTGTTTTTT
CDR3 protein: CASSDLGATNEKLFF

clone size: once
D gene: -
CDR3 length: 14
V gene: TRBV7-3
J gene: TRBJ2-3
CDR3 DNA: TGTGCCAGCAGCTTAACGCGGGCAGCAGATACGCAGTATTTT
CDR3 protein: CASSLTRAADTQYF

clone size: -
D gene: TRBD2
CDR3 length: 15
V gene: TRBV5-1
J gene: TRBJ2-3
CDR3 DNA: TGCGCCAGCAAGAAACTAGCGGGAAGCACAGATACGCAGTATTTT
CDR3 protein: CASKKLAGSTDTQYF

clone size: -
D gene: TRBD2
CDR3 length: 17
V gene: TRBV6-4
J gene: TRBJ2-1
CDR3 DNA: TGTGCCAGCAGTCCCATTGGGGGACTAGCGGCCTACAATGAGCAGTTCTTC
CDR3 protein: CASSPIGGLAAYNEQFF

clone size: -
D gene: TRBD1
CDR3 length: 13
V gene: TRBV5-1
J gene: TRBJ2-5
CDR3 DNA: TGCGCCAGCAAATCCACAGGGGGAGAGACCCAGTACTTC
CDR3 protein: CASKSTGGETQYF

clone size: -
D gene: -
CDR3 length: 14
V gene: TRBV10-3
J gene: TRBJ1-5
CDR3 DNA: TGTGCCATCAGTGAGTCGGAAGGGGTTCAGCCCCAGCATTTT
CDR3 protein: CAISESEGVQPQHF

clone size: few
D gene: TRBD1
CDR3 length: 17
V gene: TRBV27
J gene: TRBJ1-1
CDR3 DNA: TGTGCCAGCAGTTTAGGGGCTAATGCAGGGGGGCCCACTGAAGCTTTCTTT
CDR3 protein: CASSLGANAGGPTEAFF